The source of this T cell receptor beta chain is a study of T-cell memory formation after mild COVID-19. One entry per CDR3 protein, called by TCRdb with MiXCR from the 5' RACE reads. The sample has approximately 400,000 distinct CDR3 sequences, roughly 18% seen once; the top ten hold 20% to 25%. Notes on the study in general: Day 15 to 85 contracting clones showed balanced CD4/CD8; later expanders leaned CD4+.

CDR3 length: 13 residues. The V end was cut by 6 bases, the J end by 5 bases, with 14 bases between. Looked up from germline, CDR1 is DFQATT and CDR2 is SNEGSKA (reference sequence). A few counts support this clonotype. Its antigen is still unknown. Sequences were obtained from PBMCs or a T cell subset sorted from them (not recorded which). This receptor was identified in a man aged 18 to 35 who had mild COVID-19 (a few samples of this study predate the infection). Cell type and time point are not known. The rearrangement joins TRBV20-1 to TRBJ1-5; TRBD1 is a possible D gene (6 bases). The CDR3 coding sequence is TGCAGTGCCAGGACAGTCCGGGATCAGCCCCAGCATTTT. This sequence encodes CSARTVRDQPQHF.